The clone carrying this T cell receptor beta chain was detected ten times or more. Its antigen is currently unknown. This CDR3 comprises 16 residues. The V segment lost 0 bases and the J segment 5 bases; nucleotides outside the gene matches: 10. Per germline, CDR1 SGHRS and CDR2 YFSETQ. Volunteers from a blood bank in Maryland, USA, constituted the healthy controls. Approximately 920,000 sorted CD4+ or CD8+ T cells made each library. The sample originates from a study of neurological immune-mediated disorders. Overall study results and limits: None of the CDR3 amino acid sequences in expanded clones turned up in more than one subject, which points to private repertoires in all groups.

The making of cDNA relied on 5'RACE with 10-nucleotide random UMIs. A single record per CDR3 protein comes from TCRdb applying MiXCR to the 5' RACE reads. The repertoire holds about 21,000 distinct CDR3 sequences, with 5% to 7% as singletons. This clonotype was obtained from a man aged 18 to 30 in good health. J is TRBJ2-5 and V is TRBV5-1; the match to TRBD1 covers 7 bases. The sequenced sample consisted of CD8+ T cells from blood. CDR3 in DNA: TGCGCCAGCAGCTTGGCCCTCCCGACAGGGACCGAGACCCAGTACTTC. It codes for CASSLALPTGTETQYF.